The 5 T cell receptor beta chains below were found in one sample sequenced in a study of T-cell reconstitution after alpha-beta-depleted transplantation in children listed by TCRdb under 2016. The library relied on PCR. The data were produced on an Illumina HiSeq 2500. Molecular barcoding was employed in the preparation of TCR libraries, with unique molecular identifiers being used to normalize TCRbeta repertoire quantification. TCRdb handled the public reads itself, with Q25 trimming in fastp and clone calling in MiXCR, and kept productive beta chains. All rows with the same CDR3 protein become a single entry with the most common DNA and genes. The sample table contains about 210,000 distinct CDR3 sequences; only one count was recorded for roughly 18% of them. The top ten clonotypes cover about two fifths of the sample. This specimen's treatment or condition label, per the study, means: allogeneic hematopoietic cell transplantation with graft depleted of TCRalphabeta T cells and CD19 B cells.

The input for sequencing was PBMCs, mostly from graft donor cells, taken 360 days after TCRalphabeta/CD19-depleted stem cell transplant. The receptors here all came from a male patient between 2 and 10 years old who had a stem cell transplant for acute lymphoblastic leukemia, so the T cells may come from the graft donor.

The genes are TRBV6-5 and TRBJ2-6, with a possible D match to TRBD1 (6 bases). Germline values: CDR1 MNHEY, CDR2 SVGAGI. Trimming shortened V by 4 bases and J by 3 bases, and 10 bases separated the two germline ends. The CDR3 loop spans 15 amino acids. This CDR3 reads CASSFRGFGANVLTF. The DNA for the CDR3 is TGTGCCAGCAGTTTCAGGGGATTTGGGGCCAACGTCCTGACTTTC.

This clonotype was observed a few times. This chain joins TRBV29-1 and TRBJ1-1; D uncertain. There are 10 residues in the CDR3. The germline V gene has CDR1 SQVTM and CDR2 ANQGSEA. Trimming took 6 bases from V and 10 from J, leaving 12 bases between them. CDR3 loop: CSVISLAAFF. The CDR3 nucleotides are TGCAGCGTAATATCGCTTGCAGCTTTCTTT.

This clonotype was seen more than once but under ten times. The chain couples TRBV9 to TRBJ1-2; possible D gene TRBD1, 5 bases. Trimming took off 3 bases at V and 4 bases at J, with 19 bases between the two ends. The germline CDR1 and CDR2 sequences are SGDLS and YYNGEE. CDR3 length: 16 residues. CDR3 protein: CASSASPSRVFYGYTF. DNA for the CDR3: TGTGCCAGCAGCGCTTCGCCTTCCAGGGTTTTCTATGGCTACACCTTC.

This clonotype has a handful of counts. V usage is TRBV2 and J usage is TRBJ2-3; D gene ambiguous. This CDR3 contains 15 residues. The V gene's germline CDR1 is SNHLY and CDR2 FYNNEI. The V gene lost 5 bases and the J gene lost 3 bases, with 15 bases spanning the gap. In DNA form, the CDR3 reads TGTGCCAGCAGTTTACTCCTACCGAGGACAGATACGCAGTATTTT. Translation: CASSLLLPRTDTQYF.

This clonotype was observed a few times. The chain is built from TRBV18 and TRBJ1-2; 7 bases are a match to TRBD1. V was pared by 4 bases and J by 8 bases, with 10 bases of the junction left unmatched. The germline CDR1 and CDR2 sequences are KGHSH and LQKENI. The CDR3 consists of 14 residues. Here the CDR3 reads CASSRNPGTDGYTF. CDR3 sequence (DNA): TGTGCCAGCTCACGCAACCCCGGGACAGACGGCTACACCTTC.